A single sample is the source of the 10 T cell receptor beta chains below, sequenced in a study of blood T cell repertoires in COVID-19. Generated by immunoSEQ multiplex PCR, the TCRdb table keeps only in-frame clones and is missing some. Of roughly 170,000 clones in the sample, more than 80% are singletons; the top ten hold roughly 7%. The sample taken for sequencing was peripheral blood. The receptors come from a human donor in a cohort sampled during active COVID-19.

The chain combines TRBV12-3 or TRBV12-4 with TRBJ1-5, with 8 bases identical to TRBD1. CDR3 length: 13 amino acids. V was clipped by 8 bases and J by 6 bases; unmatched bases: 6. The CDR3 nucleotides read TGTGCCAGCGGACAGGGAGTAGCTCAGCCCCAGCATTTT. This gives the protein CASGQGVAQPQHF.

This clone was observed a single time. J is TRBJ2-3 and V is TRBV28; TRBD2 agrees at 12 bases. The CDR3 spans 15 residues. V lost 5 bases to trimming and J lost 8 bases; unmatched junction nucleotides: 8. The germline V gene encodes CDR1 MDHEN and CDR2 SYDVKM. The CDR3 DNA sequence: TGTGCCAGCAGTCGTACTAGCGGGGGGCGGGGTACGCAGTATTTT. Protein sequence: CASSRTSGGRGTQYF.

DNA for the CDR3: TGCGCCAGCAGCCGCCCGGGACAGGGGGAATTATACTCTGGAAACACCATATATTTT. This codes for CASSRPGQGELYSGNTIYF. This sequence joins TRBV4-1 and TRBJ1-3, with 11 bases identical to TRBD1. The CDR3 sequence is 19 residues long. Germline-derived CDR1 and CDR2 are MGHRA and YSYEKL. V lost 4 bases to trimming and J lost 0 bases; unmatched junction nucleotides: 11.

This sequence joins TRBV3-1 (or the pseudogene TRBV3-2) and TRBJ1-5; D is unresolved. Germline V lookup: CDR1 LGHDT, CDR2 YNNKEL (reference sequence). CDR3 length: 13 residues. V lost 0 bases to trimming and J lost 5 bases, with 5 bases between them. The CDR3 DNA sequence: TGTGCCAGCAGCCAAGATGGAGATCAGCCCCAGCATTTT. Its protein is CASSQDGDQPQHF.

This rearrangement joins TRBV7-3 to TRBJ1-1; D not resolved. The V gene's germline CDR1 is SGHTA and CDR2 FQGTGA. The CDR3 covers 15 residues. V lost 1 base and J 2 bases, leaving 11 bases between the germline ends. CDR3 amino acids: CASSLRRVPNTEAFF. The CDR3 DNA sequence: TGTGCCAGCAGCTTAAGGAGGGTCCCTAACACTGAAGCTTTCTTT. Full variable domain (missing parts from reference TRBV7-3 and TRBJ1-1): GAGVSQTPSNKVTEKGKYVELRCDPISGHTALYWYRQSLGQGPEFLIYFQGTGAADDSGLPNDRFFAVRPEGSVSTLKIQRTERGDSAVYLCASSLRRVPNTEAFFGQGTRLTVV.

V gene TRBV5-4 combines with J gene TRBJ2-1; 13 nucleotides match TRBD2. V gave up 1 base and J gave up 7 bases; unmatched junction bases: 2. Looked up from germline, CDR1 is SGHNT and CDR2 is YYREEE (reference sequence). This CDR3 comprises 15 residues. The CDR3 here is CASSLQLAGGNEQFF. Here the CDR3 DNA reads TGTGCCAGCAGCTTGCAACTAGCGGGGGGGAATGAGCAGTTCTTC.

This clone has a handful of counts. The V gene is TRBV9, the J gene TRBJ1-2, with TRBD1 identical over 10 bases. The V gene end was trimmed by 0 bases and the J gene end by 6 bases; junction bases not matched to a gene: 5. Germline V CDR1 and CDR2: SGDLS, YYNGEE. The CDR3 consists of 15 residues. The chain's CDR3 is CASSVALGTGDGYTF. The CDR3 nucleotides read TGTGCCAGCAGCGTAGCCCTCGGGACAGGGGATGGCTACACCTTC.

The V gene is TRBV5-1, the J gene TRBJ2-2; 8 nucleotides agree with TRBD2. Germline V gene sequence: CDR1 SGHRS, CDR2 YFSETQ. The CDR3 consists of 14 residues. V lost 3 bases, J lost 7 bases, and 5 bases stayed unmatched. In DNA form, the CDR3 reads TGCGCCAGCAGCTCCGGGGGGGCGGACGGGGAGCTGTTTTTT. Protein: CASSSGGADGELFF.

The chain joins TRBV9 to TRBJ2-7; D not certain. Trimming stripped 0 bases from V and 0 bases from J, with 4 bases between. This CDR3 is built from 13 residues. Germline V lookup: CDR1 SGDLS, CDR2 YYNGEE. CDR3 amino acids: CASSVDNSYEQYF. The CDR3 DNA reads TGTGCCAGCAGCGTAGATAACTCCTACGAGCAGTACTTC.

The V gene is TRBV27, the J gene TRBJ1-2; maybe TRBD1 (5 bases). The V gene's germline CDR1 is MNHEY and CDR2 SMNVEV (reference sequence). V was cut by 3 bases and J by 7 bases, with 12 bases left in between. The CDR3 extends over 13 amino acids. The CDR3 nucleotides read TGTGCCAGCAGTTTGGAGGGGAGGAGTGGCTACACCTTC. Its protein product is CASSLEGRSGYTF.